The 17 T cell receptor beta chains below were found in one sample sequenced in a study of blood T cell repertoires in COVID-19. Method: immunoSEQ multiplex PCR; TCRdb's copy keeps in-frame clones and lacks some. Here the sample spans roughly 200,000 clones, about four fifths being singletons. The sequencing input was peripheral blood. The receptor source for this set is a woman aged 80 or older with COVID-19, enrolled during active disease.

This chain links TRBV7-9 with TRBJ1-5, with a weak D call TRBD1 (5 bases). The CDR3 extends over 14 amino acids. With 5 bases removed from V and 3 bases from J, the gap between germline ends came to 11 bases. Germline V gene data show CDR1 as SEHNR and CDR2 as FQNEAQ (reference sequence). Here the CDR3 reads CASSGRQTNQPQHF. DNA of the CDR3: TGTGCCAGCAGCGGGCGACAGACCAATCAGCCCCAGCATTTT.

The chain recombines TRBV7-8 with TRBJ1-5, with D possibly TRBD1 on 6 matching bases. CDR1 is SGHVS and CDR2 is FQNEAQ in the germline V gene. The CDR3 length is 16 residues. V was pared by 1 base and J by 1 base, with 11 bases between. CDR3 loop: CASSLGDTLSNQPQHF. The CDR3 DNA is TGTGCCAGCAGCTTAGGGGACACTTTAAGCAATCAGCCCCAGCATTTT.

The V call is TRBV29-1, the J call TRBJ1-5, with D uncertain. The CDR3 is 12 residues long. The V end lost 5 bases, the J end lost 4 bases, and 9 bases lay between the germline ends. Germline assignment: CDR1 SQVTM and CDR2 ANQGSEA. This CDR3 reads CSVRSGNQPQHF. The CDR3 DNA reads as TGCAGCGTTAGGTCGGGTAATCAGCCCCAGCATTTT.

This rearrangement joins TRBV5-1 to TRBJ1-3; the D is unclear. CDR1 is SGHRS, CDR2 YFSETQ, per germline. V dropped 2 bases and J dropped 0 bases, with 15 bases sitting between them. The CDR3 is 17 amino acids. In DNA form, the CDR3 reads TGCGCCAGCAGCTTCGGGGTCGATCCAGCCTCTGGAAACACCATATATTTT. It codes for CASSFGVDPASGNTIYF.

This clone has a count of ten or more. V usage is TRBV5-1 and J usage is TRBJ2-7; maybe TRBD1 (6 bases). The V and J ends lost 4 bases and 3 bases respectively, with 8 bases between them. CDR3 length: 12 amino acids. Germline CDR1 reads SGHRS; CDR2 reads YFSETQ. The CDR3 protein is CASSIGGYEQYF. The CDR3 DNA reads TGCGCCAGCAGCATAGGGGGCTACGAGCAGTACTTC.

The chain joins TRBV28 to TRBJ1-1; D is undetermined. Trimming left V 6 bases short and J 5 bases short, with 10 bases between. The CDR3 sequence is 12 residues long. Germline CDR1 reads MDHEN; CDR2 reads SYDVKM. CDR3 region: CASRLVWTEAFF. The CDR3 DNA follows: TGTGCCAGCAGACTGGTGTGGACTGAAGCTTTCTTT.

The V call is TRBV19, the J call TRBJ1-1; D ambiguous. This CDR3 region has 14 residues. Germline CDR1 LNHDA, CDR2 SQIVND (reference sequence). V was trimmed by 3 bases and J by 0 bases, leaving 8 bases between them. The CDR3 sequence is CASSMREVNTEAFF. Written as DNA, the CDR3 is TGTGCCAGTAGTATGCGGGAGGTGAACACTGAAGCTTTCTTT.

In regard to this clone: The sample has other DNA sequences that encode this CDR3 too. The chain has TRBV2 and TRBJ1-1, with TRBD1 as a possible D gene (6 bases). The CDR3 sequence is 13 residues long. The germline V gene encodes CDR1 SNHLY and CDR2 FYNNEI. Trimming removed 5 bases from V and 5 bases from J, with 12 bases in between. The CDR3 sequence is CASSQQGRTEAFF. The CDR3 nucleotides are TGTGCCAGCAGTCAACAGGGCCGGACTGAAGCTTTCTTT. The full variable domain, in which reference TRBV2 and TRBJ1-1 provide the parts outside the CDR3, is EPEVTQTPSHQVTQMGQEVILRCVPISNHLYFYWYRQILGQKVEFLVSFYNNEISEKSEIFDDQFSVERPDGSNFTLKIRSTKLEDSAMYFCASSQQGRTEAFFGQGTRLTVV.

This chain links TRBV12-3 or TRBV12-4 with TRBJ1-2; no clear D gene. The V and J ends lost 9 bases and 8 bases respectively, with 13 bases between them. There are 11 residues in the CDR3. The CDR3 loop reads CASRNSGGYTF. The CDR3 bases are TGTGCCAGTCGAAATTCGGGGGGCTACACCTTC.

The rearrangement joins TRBV18 to TRBJ1-5; D might be TRBD1 (5 bases). V was clipped by 0 bases and J by 1 base, with 10 bases between them. Germline V lookup: CDR1 KGHSH, CDR2 LQKENI. This CDR3 is 16 amino acids long. Here the CDR3 reads CASSPPGGGSNQPQHF. CDR3 in DNA: TGTGCCAGCTCACCACCGGGGGGGGGAAGCAATCAGCCCCAGCATTTT. The full variable domain, with the rest looked up from reference TRBV18 and TRBJ1-5, is NAGVMQNPRHLVRRRGQEARLRCSPMKGHSHVYWYRQLPEEGLKFMVYLQKENIIDESGMPKERFSAEFPKEGPSILRIQQVVRGDSAAYFCASSPPGGGSNQPQHFGDGTRLSIL.

The V gene is TRBV5-5, the J gene TRBJ2-1, with D possibly being TRBD1 (7 bases). Germline CDR1 is SGHKS and CDR2 is YYEKEE (reference sequence). Trimming stripped 0 bases from V and 5 bases from J, with 12 bases between. The CDR3 is made up of 15 amino acids. The CDR3 sequence: CASSLEGGGDNEQFF. DNA of the CDR3: TGTGCCAGCAGCTTGGAAGGGGGCGGGGACAATGAGCAGTTCTTC.

The chain links TRBV5-1 to TRBJ2-3; D unclear. The germline CDR1 and CDR2 sequences are SGHRS and YFSETQ. The CDR3 runs 14 residues. Trimming cost V 1 base and J 6 bases, with 12 bases left between them. This chain's CDR3 is CASSLSAASDTQYF. The CDR3 nucleotides read TGCGCCAGCAGCTTGAGCGCTGCCAGTGATACGCAGTATTTT.

The chain joins TRBV4-2 to TRBJ1-2; 8 positions match TRBD1. This CDR3 comprises 14 residues. Trimming at V came to 0 bases and at J to 10 bases, leaving 7 bases not matched to a gene. The germline CDR1 and CDR2 sequences are LGHNA and YNFKEQ. The CDR3 here is CASSQERQGIAYTF. CDR3 nucleotides: TGTGCCAGCAGCCAAGAGAGACAGGGGATTGCCTACACCTTC.

V and J are TRBV5-4 and TRBJ2-2, with 11 nucleotides matching TRBD1. Germline V gene sequence: CDR1 SGHNT, CDR2 YYREEE (reference sequence). The CDR3 contains 15 residues. J gave up 7 bases and V 4 bases, and 6 bases lay outside the gene matches. In DNA form, the CDR3 reads TGTGCCAGCAGCGACGGACAGGGGGCAGGCGGGGAGCTGTTTTTT. This sequence encodes CASSDGQGAGGELFF.

The V gene is TRBV28, the J gene TRBJ1-2; possibly TRBD1 for D (5 bases). V was pared by 6 bases and J by 4 bases, with 15 bases between. Looked up from germline, CDR1 is MDHEN and CDR2 is SYDVKM. The CDR3 sequence is 14 residues long. The CDR3 spells CASSPFGGTYGYTF. The CDR3 DNA reads as TGTGCCAGCAGCCCCTTCGGGGGAACCTATGGCTACACCTTC.

This clone appeared once. CDR3 region: CASSLVGQGVNYGYTF. As DNA, the CDR3 is TGCGCCAGCAGCTTGGTTGGTCAGGGGGTCAACTATGGCTACACCTTC. V usage is TRBV5-1 and J usage is TRBJ1-2; TRBD1 aligns across 7 bases. Germline V gene lookup returns CDR1 SGHRS and CDR2 YFSETQ. The V and J ends lost 0 bases and 2 bases, in that order; junction bases with no gene match: 7. This CDR3 contains 16 residues.

This chain uses TRBV12-3 or TRBV12-4 with TRBJ1-5, with D possibly matching TRBD1 (5 bases). Between the trimmed V and J ends, which lost 3 bases and 5 bases, there was a span of 8 bases. The CDR3 has 13 amino acids. The CDR3 sequence is CASSLGRDQPQHF. In nucleotides, the CDR3 is TGTGCCAGCAGTTTGGGCAGGGATCAGCCCCAGCATTTT.